One sample yielded the 13 T cell receptor beta chains listed below, sequenced in a study of blood T cell repertoires in COVID-19. Some clones are missing from TCRdb's copy, which holds only in-frame ones; the method was immunoSEQ multiplex PCR. The data hold about 270,000 clones, with approximately 85% observed a single time. The sequenced sample was PBMCs or T cells enriched from blood (not recorded which). Every receptor here comes from a woman between 50 and 59 years old with acute COVID-19.

The chain couples TRBV18 to TRBJ2-6; D might be TRBD2 (5 bases). V lost 0 bases and J 0 bases, leaving 18 bases between the germline ends. The V gene's germline CDR1 is KGHSH and CDR2 LQKENI. CDR3 length equals 20 residues. The CDR3 DNA is TGTGCCAGCTCACCACCCCCATCCCTGACTACTTCCTCTGGGGCCAACGTCCTGACTTTC. Translating it yields CASSPPPSLTTSSGANVLTF.

With regard to this clone: In the same sample, other DNA sequences code for this CDR3. The chain is built from TRBV6-1 and TRBJ1-1; D remains ambiguous. V lost 2 bases and J lost 0, with 7 bases in between. Germline CDR1 and CDR2: MNHNS and SASEGT. The CDR3 is 14 amino acids. The CDR3 loop reads CASSEPGMNTEAFF. CDR3 DNA: TGTGCCAGCAGTGAACCGGGGATGAACACTGAAGCTTTCTTT.

This clone came up once. One end of the junction fails to match germline, which may point to a read error. The chain employs TRBV7-2 and TRBJ2-3; no firm D call. Germline loops: CDR1 SGHTA, CDR2 FQGNSA. The CDR3 runs 15 residues. The CDR3 is CASNLVGTSTDTQYF. The CDR3 nucleotides are TGTGCCAGCAACTTAGTTGGTACTAGCACAGATACGCAGTATTTT.

The V and J genes are TRBV30 and TRBJ1-2, with TRBD1 identical over 9 bases. Germline CDR1 GTSNPN, CDR2 SVGIG (reference sequence). The CDR3 has 15 residues. V shed 2 bases and J 4 bases; nucleotides not matched to a gene: 8. CDR3 sequence (DNA): TGTGCCTGGAGTCCGACGACAGGGGGGAGCTATGGCTACACCTTC. It encodes CAWSPTTGGSYGYTF. Together with reference TRBV30 and TRBJ1-2, the CDR3 gives the full variable domain: SQTIHQWPATLVQPVGSPLSLECTVEGTSNPNLYWYRQAAGRGLQLLFYSVGIGQISSEVPQNLSASRPQDRQFILSSKKLLLSDSGFYLCAWSPTTGGSYGYTFGSGTRLTVV.

J is TRBJ1-5 and V is TRBV4-1; TRBD1 matches at 7 bases. After removal of 1 base from V and 7 bases from J, the junction contained 7 bases not matched to a gene. The CDR3 length is 15 residues. Germline V CDR1 and CDR2: MGHRA, YSYEKL. The CDR3 DNA reads TGCGCCAGCAGCCAAGGGCAGGGGGTAGGCCAGCCCCAGCATTTT. Protein product: CASSQGQGVGQPQHF.

The chain joins TRBV9 to TRBJ1-2, with D hard to call. Germline V gene sequence: CDR1 SGDLS, CDR2 YYNGEE. The ends were cut back, 6 bases at V and 3 bases at J, with 15 bases in the middle. The CDR3 is made up of 14 amino acids. This chain's CDR3 is CASTPGREDYGYTF. The CDR3 DNA follows: TGTGCCAGCACCCCGGGGAGGGAGGACTATGGCTACACCTTC.

This chain connects TRBV5-6 to TRBJ2-1; 10 bases are a match to TRBD1. From germline, CDR1 is SGHDT and CDR2 YYEEEE. V lost 5 bases and J lost 7; bases outside the gene matches: 9. The CDR3 has 15 amino acids. CDR3 nucleotides: TGTGCCAGCAGACCGACGGGACAGGGGATGAATGAGCAGTTCTTC. Protein product: CASRPTGQGMNEQFF.

This clone showed up just a few times. The V call is TRBV9, the J call TRBJ1-6; 7 bases are a match to TRBD1. Germline V CDR1 and CDR2: SGDLS, YYNGEE. The CDR3 runs 15 residues. V dropped 3 bases and J dropped 9; count of bases not matched to a gene: 9. The CDR3 region is CASSAGTARGSPLHF. The CDR3 DNA reads TGTGCCAGCAGCGCTGGGACAGCGAGAGGTTCACCCCTCCACTTT.

A note on this clone: Sequence at one end of the junction differs from germline and may be a read error. The chain recombines TRBV7-7 with TRBJ2-2; D gene uncertain. The V gene's germline CDR1 is SSHAT and CDR2 FNYEAQ (reference sequence). There are 13 residues in the CDR3. CDR3: CASSRIDTGELFF. The CDR3, as DNA: TGTGCTAGCAGCCGTATCGACACCGGGGAGCTGTTTTTT.

The gene calls are TRBV2 and TRBJ1-4, with TRBD1 identical over 11 bases. This CDR3 comprises 14 residues. The germline gives CDR1 SNHLY, CDR2 FYNNEI. V lost 8 bases to trimming and J lost 7 bases; unmatched junction nucleotides: 6. This CDR3 reads CASLTGTGGEKLFF. The CDR3 DNA reads as TGTGCCAGCCTTACTGGGACAGGGGGTGAAAAACTGTTTTTT.

The chain employs TRBV19 and TRBJ2-3; TRBD2 matches at 8 bases. There are 14 residues in the CDR3. Germline V gives CDR1 LNHDA, CDR2 SQIVND (reference sequence). V gave up 8 bases and J gave up 8 bases; unmatched junction bases: 12. In DNA, the CDR3 is TGTGCCAGTCAAAGACTAGCGAGGGAGGGTACGCAGTATTTT. The encoded protein is CASQRLAREGTQYF.

The chain is built from TRBV7-9 and TRBJ2-1; D possibly corresponds to TRBD1 (6 bases). The CDR3 has 14 amino acids. The germline gives CDR1 SEHNR, CDR2 FQNEAQ (reference sequence). V dropped 0 bases and J dropped 7 bases, with 10 bases sitting between them. The CDR3 region is CASSLAGASNEQFF. Written as DNA, the CDR3 is TGTGCCAGCAGCTTAGCGGGGGCGAGTAATGAGCAGTTCTTC.

V is TRBV7-8 and J is TRBJ1-1; D possibly corresponds to TRBD1 (6 bases). This CDR3 is built from 14 residues. The V and J ends lost 1 base and 5 bases respectively, with 11 bases between them. Germline V CDR1 and CDR2: SGHVS, FQNEAQ. CDR3 nucleotides: TGTGCCAGCAGCTTAGACAGGGTAATAACTGAAGCTTTCTTT. Translated, it gives CASSLDRVITEAFF.